These T cell receptor beta chains were read from a single sample in a study of blood T cell repertoires in COVID-19. This table comes from immunoSEQ multiplex PCR, and its TCRdb copy is limited to in-frame clones, with some not included. The sample yields about 250,000 clones, roughly 88% seen once. Sequencing used PBMCs or T cells enriched from blood (not recorded which). The receptors here all came from a woman aged 25 to 39 who had recovered from COVID-19. Both conserved end residues are part of each CDR3. D genes are given only for firm matches. Size tells how often a clone was seen (once, few, many) or the class of an expanded clone, and some rows leave it out.

D gene: .; clone size: .; V gene: TRBV5-5; J gene: TRBJ2-7; CDR3 protein: CASSLFSQDFYEQYF; CDR3 DNA: TGTGCCAGCAGCTTGTTTTCCCAGGACTTCTACGAGCAGTACTTC
D gene: TRBD1; clone size: .; V gene: TRBV2; J gene: TRBJ2-7; CDR3 protein: CACRLPDRRFYEQYF; CDR3 DNA: TGTGCCTGCCGCCTTCCGGACAGGCGCTTTTACGAGCAGTACTTC
D gene: TRBD2; clone size: .; V gene: TRBV5-1; J gene: TRBJ2-1; CDR3 protein: CASSAGDYLNEQFF; CDR3 DNA: TGCGCCAGCAGCGCCGGGGACTATTTGAATGAGCAGTTCTTC
D gene: .; clone size: .; V gene: TRBV5-1; J gene: TRBJ2-2; CDR3 protein: CASSFGQDTGELFF; CDR3 DNA: TGCGCCAGCAGCTTCGGACAAGACACCGGGGAGCTGTTTTTT
D gene: TRBD2; clone size: .; V gene: TRBV28; J gene: TRBJ2-1; CDR3 protein: CASSSGTSGGANEQFF; CDR3 DNA: TGTGCCAGCAGTTCCGGGACTAGCGGGGGGGCGAATGAGCAGTTCTTC
D gene: TRBD1; clone size: .; V gene: TRBV30; J gene: TRBJ2-4; CDR3 protein: CAWGQGLKNIQYF; CDR3 DNA: TGTGCCTGGGGACAGGGTCTCAAAAACATTCAGTACTTC
D gene: TRBD2; clone size: .; V gene: TRBV29-1; J gene: TRBJ2-7; CDR3 protein: CSVEISARRGTSADEQYF; CDR3 DNA: TGCAGCGTTGAGATCTCCGCCCGGCGAGGGACTAGTGCGGACGAGCAGTACTTC
D gene: .; clone size: .; V gene: TRBV12-5; J gene: TRBJ2-2; CDR3 protein: CASGFNPGENTGELFF; CDR3 DNA: TGTGCTAGTGGTTTTAACCCGGGGGAGAACACCGGGGAGCTGTTTTTT
D gene: TRBD1; clone size: .; V gene: TRBV5-6; J gene: TRBJ1-4; CDR3 protein: CASSIDRGELFF; CDR3 DNA: TGTGCCAGCAGCATTGACAGGGGTGAACTGTTTTTT
D gene: TRBD1; clone size: .; V gene: TRBV7-9; J gene: TRBJ1-1; CDR3 protein: CASSLVQQGAAFF; CDR3 DNA: TGTGCCAGCAGCTTAGTCCAACAGGGGGCAGCTTTCTTT
D gene: .; clone size: .; V gene: TRBV24-1; J gene: TRBJ1-4; CDR3 protein: CATSAFGENEKLFF; CDR3 DNA: TGTGCCACCAGTGCCTTCGGGGAAAATGAAAAACTGTTTTTT
D gene: TRBD1; clone size: .; V gene: TRBV5-1; J gene: TRBJ1-1; CDR3 protein: CASSLALDREAEAFF; CDR3 DNA: TGCGCCAGCAGCTTGGCCCTAGACAGGGAAGCTGAAGCTTTCTTT
D gene: TRBD1; clone size: .; V gene: TRBV5-1; J gene: TRBJ1-2; CDR3 protein: CASSALGTGHGYTF; CDR3 DNA: TGCGCCAGCAGCGCTCTCGGGACAGGGCATGGCTACACCTTC
D gene: .; clone size: once; V gene: TRBV10-3; J gene: TRBJ2-3; CDR3 protein: CAISGEGGQLDTQYF; CDR3 DNA: TGTGCCATCAGTGGGGAGGGGGGCCAATTAGATACGCAGTATTTT
D gene: .; clone size: .; V gene: TRBV15; J gene: TRBJ1-1; CDR3 protein: CATSRDPPFTEAFF; CDR3 DNA: TGTGCCACCAGCAGAGATCCCCCTTTCACTGAAGCTTTCTTT
D gene: .; clone size: .; V gene: TRBV2; J gene: TRBJ2-1; CDR3 protein: CARSPRTAGEQFF; CDR3 DNA: TGTGCCAGGAGTCCCCGGACAGCGGGAGAGCAGTTCTTC
D gene: .; clone size: .; V gene: TRBV9; J gene: TRBJ1-2; CDR3 protein: CASSATNHTHWDYGYTF; CDR3 DNA: TGTGCCAGCAGCGCAACTAACCACACGCATTGGGACTATGGCTACACCTTC
D gene: .; clone size: .; V gene: TRBV4-2; J gene: TRBJ2-7; CDR3 protein: CASSQEYPGHSYEQYF; CDR3 DNA: TGTGCCAGCAGCCAAGAATACCCAGGACACTCCTACGAGCAGTACTTC